This T cell receptor beta chain was found in a study of cytomegalovirus exposure and HLA in healthy donors. The PCR ran on 60 Vbeta and 13 Jbeta primers. TCRdb's copy holds only in-frame clones and misses some; the assay was immunoSEQ multiplex PCR. This table has around 180,000 clones, roughly 83% appearing once. The V and J ends lost 5 bases and 7 bases, in that order; junction bases with no gene match: 11. Germline-derived CDR1 and CDR2 are LNHDA and SQIVND (reference sequence). The CDR3 is 15 residues long. The specimen sequenced was PBMCs. The TCR originated in a woman between 45 and 65 years old in good health and CMV-seronegative. V usage is TRBV19 and J usage is TRBJ1-5; 7 nucleotides line up with TRBD1. In DNA, the CDR3 is TGTGCCAGTAGTTATCGGAGGACAGGTGAGCAGCCCCAGCATTTT. It translates to CASSYRRTGEQPQHF.